This T cell receptor (beta chain) was recorded in a study of blood T cell repertoires in COVID-19. Background on the study: The samples span acute and convalescent COVID-19 from the United States, Italy and Spain. From T cells, B-cell-depleted T cells, or PBMCs came the material, which was cDNA or gDNA.

Original data processing: It was from reference gene primer amplification that nucleated cell counts were estimated. Using immunoSEQ multiplex PCR, the repertoire was profiled, and TCRdb retains in-frame clones only, with some absent. For V, J and clone size, that table is used; D and trimming come from the DNA. The sample lists roughly 200,000 clones; 70% to 85% were seen once. Trimming removed 1 base from V and 0 bases from J, with 11 bases in between. Germline loops: CDR1 SGHNT, CDR2 YYREEE (reference sequence). The CDR3 runs 16 residues. The chain employs TRBV5-4 and TRBJ1-5; the D is unclear. Source material: peripheral blood. The sequence came from a woman aged 80 or over with COVID-19, enrolled during active disease. CDR3 in amino acids: CASSLTRIYSNQPQHF. The CDR3 DNA sequence: TGTGCCAGCAGCTTGACGAGGATATATAGCAATCAGCCCCAGCATTTT.